What follows are 25 T cell receptor beta chains derived from one specimen sequenced in a study of T cells in localized non-small cell lung cancer. Here immunoSEQ multiplex PCR was the method, and the copy in TCRdb shows in-frame clones only, minus some. The sample records tens of thousands of clones, roughly four fifths being singletons. This specimen was peripheral blood, taken before any cancer treatment. The receptors were sampled from a female donor at least 60 years old with stage II squamous cell lung carcinoma.

This clone was recorded a few times. The gene calls are TRBV7-2 and TRBJ2-7, with D perhaps TRBD2 (7 bases). The CDR3 runs to 16 residues. The germline V gene has CDR1 SGHTA and CDR2 FQGNSA. Trimming took 5 bases from V and 2 from J, leaving 19 bases between them. The CDR3 reads CASSAGGAGSTYEQYF. CDR3 bases: TGTGCCAGCAGCGCTGGGGGGGCAGGGTCAACCTACGAGCAGTACTTC.

V gene TRBV18 combines with J gene TRBJ2-5, with unresolved D. Germline loops: CDR1 KGHSH, CDR2 LQKENI. The CDR3 runs 13 residues. Deletions cut 4 bases from V and 5 bases from J, with 11 bases between. CDR3 in amino acids: CASSRQRRETQYF. The CDR3 region has the DNA TGTGCCAGCTCACGGCAACGTCGTGAGACCCAGTACTTC.

V and J are TRBV6-1 and TRBJ2-5; D possibly corresponds to TRBD2 (7 bases). Between the trimmed V and J ends, which lost 6 bases and 5 bases, there was a span of 10 bases. From germline, CDR1 is MNHNS and CDR2 SASEGT. The CDR3 totals 12 residues. CDR3: CASRGGAETQYF. The CDR3 coding sequence is TGTGCCAGCAGGGGGGGGGCTGAGACCCAGTACTTC.

The rearrangement joins TRBV4-2 to TRBJ1-1; D unresolved. This CDR3 has 17 residues. CDR1 is LGHNA, CDR2 YNFKEQ, per germline. Trimming shortened V by 4 bases and J by 1 base, and 19 bases separated the two germline ends. CDR3: CASSLRRGSERNTEAFF. The CDR3 DNA reads TGTGCCAGCAGCCTAAGGCGGGGTTCAGAAAGGAACACTGAAGCTTTCTTT.

The V call is TRBV27, the J call TRBJ2-1, with 7 nucleotides matching TRBD2. The CDR3 totals 17 residues. V lost 2 bases to trimming and J lost 2 bases; unmatched junction nucleotides: 9. In germline, CDR1 is MNHEY, CDR2 SMNVEV (reference sequence). The CDR3 DNA reads as TGTGCCAGCAGTTTACAGGTACTAGCGCGTACCTACAATGAGCAGTTCTTC. Its translation is CASSLQVLARTYNEQFF.

This clone was seen a few times. This chain connects TRBV30 to TRBJ1-5; no clear D. The CDR3 consists of 13 residues. V dropped 1 base and J dropped 2 bases, with 6 bases sitting between them. The germline gives CDR1 GTSNPN, CDR2 SVGIG (reference sequence). CDR3 coding DNA: TGTGCCTGGAGTGCGGGCGGCAATCAGCCCCAGCATTTT. Encoded protein: CAWSAGGNQPQHF.

This clone was recorded a few times. J is TRBJ2-3 and V is TRBV6-4; the D call may be TRBD1 or TRBD2 (5 bases each). The V end lost 0 bases, the J end lost 4 bases, and 11 bases lay between the germline ends. This CDR3 comprises 15 residues. The germline CDR1 and CDR2 sequences are MRHNA and SNTAGT. The CDR3 loop is CASSDSKGSSDTQYF. In DNA form, the CDR3 reads TGTGCCAGCAGTGACTCAAAGGGGAGTTCAGATACGCAGTATTTT.

This clone has a handful of counts. The V gene is TRBV27, the J gene TRBJ1-1; D is perhaps TRBD1 (5 bases). V was pared by 6 bases and J by 5 bases, with 19 bases between. The CDR3 covers 15 residues. The V gene's germline CDR1 is MNHEY and CDR2 SMNVEV (reference sequence). In nucleotides, the CDR3 is TGTGCCAGCAGCGCCGCAGGGTTCAAGGGAACTGAAGCTTTCTTT. Protein: CASSAAGFKGTEAFF.

This chain uses TRBV19 with TRBJ1-2; 8 nucleotides match TRBD1. Germline CDR1 reads LNHDA; CDR2 reads SQIVND (reference sequence). The CDR3 length is 16 residues. Trimming took 4 bases from V and 0 from J; bases not matched to a gene: 7. CDR3 nucleotide sequence: TGTGCCAGTAGTACCGCCCGGACAGGGCCTAACTATGGCTACACCTTC. Its translation: CASSTARTGPNYGYTF.

This chain joins TRBV5-1 and TRBJ2-2; TRBD2 aligns across 11 bases. Germline loops: CDR1 SGHRS, CDR2 YFSETQ. The CDR3 extends over 16 amino acids. J gave up 0 bases and V 5 bases, and 3 bases lay outside the gene matches. Here the CDR3 reads CASRRLAGSNTGELFF. DNA for the CDR3: TGCGCCAGCAGGAGACTAGCGGGGTCGAACACCGGGGAGCTGTTTTTT.

The gene calls are TRBV25-1 and TRBJ2-1; perhaps TRBD2 as D (6 bases). V lost 2 bases and J lost 7, with 15 bases in between. Per germline, CDR1 MGHDK and CDR2 SYGVNS. The CDR3 extends over 15 amino acids. CDR3: CASSERSAAGNEQFF. CDR3 in DNA: TGTGCCAGCAGTGAAAGGAGCGCCGCGGGGAATGAGCAGTTCTTC.

The rearrangement joins TRBV7-8 to TRBJ1-1; D is possibly TRBD1 (5 bases). Germline CDR1 reads SGHVS; CDR2 reads FQNEAQ. V was trimmed by 4 bases and J by 6 bases, leaving 12 bases between them. This CDR3 comprises 13 residues. This CDR3 is CASSYQGGSEAFF. The CDR3 DNA is TGTGCCAGCAGCTACCAGGGCGGGTCTGAAGCTTTCTTT.

The CDR3 DNA reads as TGTGCCAGCACCCAGGGTGCGGGAAACACCATATATTTT. It yields the protein CASTQGAGNTIYF. The V call is TRBV5-4, the J call TRBJ1-3, with D possibly being TRBD1 (5 bases). The CDR3 is made up of 13 amino acids. The germline V gene encodes CDR1 SGHNT and CDR2 YYREEE (reference sequence). The ends were cut back, 6 bases at V and 4 bases at J, with 11 bases in the middle.

The V gene is TRBV7-9, the J gene TRBJ1-4; 8 bases are a match to TRBD1. The CDR3 totals 14 residues. CDR1 and CDR2 from the germline V gene are SEHNR and FQNEAQ (reference sequence). V shed 1 base and J 7 bases; nucleotides not matched to a gene: 2. In DNA, the CDR3 is TGTGCCAGCAGCTTAGGACAGGGGAGTGAAAAACTGTTTTTT. This sequence encodes CASSLGQGSEKLFF.

This CDR3 reads CASRRQAKDTQYF. CDR3 nucleotide sequence: TGTGCCAGCCGCCGACAGGCCAAGGATACGCAGTATTTT. V usage is TRBV19 and J usage is TRBJ2-3; TRBD1 is a possible D gene (6 bases). Deletions cut 9 bases from V and 6 bases from J, with 16 bases between. The germline V gene has CDR1 LNHDA and CDR2 SQIVND (reference sequence). This CDR3 has 13 residues.

The chain is built from TRBV29-1 and TRBJ2-3; D is possibly TRBD1 or TRBD2 (5 bases each). This CDR3 contains 14 residues. The V end was cut by 6 bases, the J end by 0 bases, with 13 bases between. The germline CDR1 and CDR2 sequences are SQVTM and ANQGSEA. The chain's CDR3 is CSVVVGVSTDTQYF. The CDR3 nucleotides are TGCAGCGTCGTTGTGGGGGTTAGCACAGATACGCAGTATTTT.

This rearrangement joins TRBV6-1 to TRBJ1-2; the match to TRBD1 covers 7 bases. V trimming: 0 bases; J trimming: 5 bases; junction bases outside the gene matches: 3. Germline lookup yields CDR1 MNHNS and CDR2 SASEGT. The CDR3 contains 14 residues. DNA of the CDR3: TGTGCCAGCAGTGAAGCAGCCAGGGGGTATGGCTACACCTTC. Translation: CASSEAARGYGYTF.

The chain is built from TRBV11-1 and TRBJ1-3; no definite D call. The germline CDR1 and CDR2 sequences are SGHAT and FQDESV (reference sequence). Trimming removed 3 bases at V and 0 bases at J, with 6 bases between. The CDR3 consists of 14 residues. The CDR3 sequence is CASSLDRSGNTIYF. Written as DNA, the CDR3 is TGTGCCAGCAGCTTGGATCGCTCTGGAAACACCATATATTTT.

The rearrangement links TRBV5-4 to TRBJ1-5, with unresolved D. The germline V and J ends were trimmed by 0 bases and 0 bases, with 4 bases remaining between them. From germline, CDR1 is SGHNT and CDR2 YYREEE (reference sequence). This CDR3 spans 14 amino acids. For the CDR3, the DNA is TGTGCCAGCAGCTTGGGGGGTAGCAATCAGCCCCAGCATTTT. It translates to CASSLGGSNQPQHF.

The chain links TRBV7-9 to TRBJ1-5; TRBD1 is a possible D gene (6 bases). CDR1 and CDR2 (germline): SEHNR, FQNEAQ (reference sequence). The CDR3 consists of 15 residues. Trimming removed 2 bases at V and 1 base at J, with 9 bases between. The CDR3 DNA reads TGTGCCAGCAGCTTAACCGGACAGAGCAATCAGCCCCAGCATTTT. Residues: CASSLTGQSNQPQHF.

The CDR3 is CASSLVNGDGYTF. DNA for the CDR3: TGCGCCAGCAGCTTGGTGAACGGGGACGGCTACACCTTC. The rearrangement links TRBV5-1 to TRBJ1-2; maybe TRBD1 (5 bases). Trimming removed 0 bases at V and 8 bases at J, with 11 bases between. Germline V lookup: CDR1 SGHRS, CDR2 YFSETQ. CDR3 size: 13 residues.

V gene TRBV5-1 combines with J gene TRBJ2-5; 9 bases align to TRBD1. The germline CDR1 and CDR2 sequences are SGHRS and YFSETQ. Trimming took 0 bases from V and 4 from J; bases not matched to a gene: 10. This CDR3 spans 17 amino acids. Written as DNA, the CDR3 is TGCGCCAGCAGCTTGGTCGGGACAGGGAGGATCCCAGAGACCCAGTACTTC. It translates to CASSLVGTGRIPETQYF. The complete variable domain, with remaining parts taken from reference TRBV5-1 and TRBJ2-5, reads KAGVTQTPRYLIKTRGQQVTLSCSPISGHRSVSWYQQTPGQGLQFLFEYFSETQRNKGNFPGRFSGRQFSNSRSEMNVSTLELGDSALYLCASSLVGTGRIPETQYFGPGTRLLVL.

In this sample, this clone turned up once. The chain employs TRBV2 and TRBJ2-4; 8 nucleotides align to TRBD1. CDR1 SNHLY and CDR2 FYNNEI come from the germline V gene. The CDR3 has 14 amino acids. V dropped 6 bases and J dropped 5; count of bases not matched to a gene: 6. The CDR3 reads CASRDRESQNIQYF. CDR3 DNA sequence: TGTGCCAGCAGGGACAGGGAGTCTCAAAACATTCAGTACTTC.

This clone was seen only once. The rearrangement uses TRBV10-2 and TRBJ2-7, with D tentatively TRBD2 (6 bases). This CDR3 contains 14 residues. Between the trimmed V and J ends, which lost 0 bases and 3 bases, there was a span of 9 bases. Germline lookup yields CDR1 WSHSY and CDR2 SAAADI. The CDR3: CASSESEGIYEQYF. The CDR3 region has the DNA TGCGCCAGCAGTGAGTCGGAGGGGATCTACGAGCAGTACTTC.

The chain has TRBV11-2 and TRBJ2-1, with D perhaps TRBD2 (6 bases). Trimming shortened V by 2 bases and J by 6 bases, and 14 bases separated the two germline ends. CDR3 size: 15 residues. Germline V gene lookup returns CDR1 SGHAT and CDR2 FQNNGV. As DNA, the CDR3 is TGTGCCAGCAGCTTATTGCGGGGAGCCGGCAATGAGCAGTTCTTC. Protein: CASSLLRGAGNEQFF. Full variable domain (outside the CDR3, taken from reference TRBV11-2 and TRBJ2-1): EAGVAQSPRYKIIEKRQSVAFWCNPISGHATLYWYQQILGQGPKLLIQFQNNGVVDDSQLPKDRFSAERLKGVDSTLKIQPAKLEDSAVYLCASSLLRGAGNEQFFGPGTRLTVL.